These T cell receptor beta chains were read from a single sample in a study of beta chain features in type 1 diabetes. Sequencing was performed with immunoSEQ multiplex PCR; in TCRdb, only in-frame clones are kept and a portion is missing. The sample carries a few hundred thousand clones, approximately 30% recorded once. The sequenced sample consisted of naive CD4+ T cells from blood. These receptors were collected from a man between 18 and 35 years old in good health. Each CDR3 is given with its conserved first and last residue. A D gene is named only where the DNA matches it firmly. Only part of the rows carry a size: once, few, many, or a class if the clone is expanded.

clone size: .; J gene: TRBJ1-4; D gene: .; V gene: TRBV30; CDR3 protein: CAWSAQGQRNEKLFF; CDR3 DNA: TGTGCCTGGAGTGCCCAGGGCCAACGGAATGAAAAACTGTTTTTT
clone size: .; J gene: TRBJ1-1; D gene: .; V gene: TRBV25-1; CDR3 protein: CASSEPRAGNTEAFF; CDR3 DNA: TGTGCCAGCAGTGAACCCCGGGCAGGGAACACTGAAGCTTTCTTT
clone size: .; J gene: TRBJ2-1; D gene: TRBD1; V gene: TRBV30; CDR3 protein: CAWRDRVTYNEQFF; CDR3 DNA: TGTGCCTGGCGCGACAGGGTCACCTACAATGAGCAGTTCTTC
clone size: .; J gene: TRBJ1-5; D gene: TRBD1; V gene: TRBV7-2; CDR3 protein: CASSLGTGRIHQPQHF; CDR3 DNA: TGTGCCAGCAGCTTGGGGACAGGGCGGATCCATCAGCCCCAGCATTTT
clone size: .; J gene: TRBJ2-7; D gene: .; V gene: TRBV23-1; CDR3 protein: CAMRGTAAEGPYEQYF; CDR3 DNA: TGCGCCATGCGAGGTACGGCAGCCGAGGGACCCTACGAGCAGTACTTC
clone size: few; J gene: TRBJ2-3; D gene: .; V gene: TRBV29-1; CDR3 protein: CSVATDTQYF; CDR3 DNA: TGCAGCGTGGCCACAGATACGCAGTATTTT
clone size: .; J gene: TRBJ1-4; D gene: .; V gene: TRBV9; CDR3 protein: CASSVGGGGEKLFF; CDR3 DNA: TGTGCCAGCAGCGTAGGTGGGGGCGGTGAAAAACTGTTTTTT
clone size: .; J gene: TRBJ2-7; D gene: .; V gene: TRBV7-2; CDR3 protein: CASSFDSSSYEQYF; CDR3 DNA: TGTGCCAGCAGCTTCGACAGTTCCTCCTACGAGCAGTACTTC
clone size: few; J gene: TRBJ1-2; D gene: .; V gene: TRBV13; CDR3 protein: CASRRTGSRGYGYTF; CDR3 DNA: TGTGCCAGCAGACGCACAGGGTCAAGGGGCTATGGCTACACCTTC
clone size: .; J gene: TRBJ2-7; D gene: .; V gene: TRBV7-9; CDR3 protein: CASSFFDEQYF; CDR3 DNA: TGTGCCAGCAGCTTCTTCGACGAGCAGTACTTC
clone size: few; J gene: TRBJ2-5; D gene: .; V gene: TRBV5-4; CDR3 protein: CASSRGGIQETQYF; CDR3 DNA: TGTGCCAGCAGCCGTGGGGGAATCCAAGAGACCCAGTACTTC